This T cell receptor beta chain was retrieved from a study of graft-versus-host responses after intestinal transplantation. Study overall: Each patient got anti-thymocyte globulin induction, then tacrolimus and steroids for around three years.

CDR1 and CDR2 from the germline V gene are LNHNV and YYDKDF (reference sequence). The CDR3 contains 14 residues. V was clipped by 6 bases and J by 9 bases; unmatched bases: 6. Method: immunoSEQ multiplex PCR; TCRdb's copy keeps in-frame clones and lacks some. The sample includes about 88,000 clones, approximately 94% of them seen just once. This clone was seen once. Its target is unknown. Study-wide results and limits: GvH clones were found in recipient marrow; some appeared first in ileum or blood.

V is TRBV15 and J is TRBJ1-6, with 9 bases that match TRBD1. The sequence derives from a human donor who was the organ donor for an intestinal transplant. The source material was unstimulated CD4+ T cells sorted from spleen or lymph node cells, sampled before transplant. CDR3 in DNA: TGTGCCACCAGAGCGACAGGGGGGGGTTCACCCCTCCACTTT. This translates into CATRATGGGSPLHF.